This is a list of T cell receptor beta chains from one sample in a study of T cell responses to AZD1222 COVID-19 vaccine. The table came from immunoSEQ multiplex PCR; TCRdb's copy has only in-frame clones and leaves some out. The repertoire holds 150,000 to 200,000 clones, with 75% to 90% as singletons. Sequences were derived from peripheral blood, sampled on day 0 of MenACWY control vaccination. These receptors were collected from an adult in good health. CDR3s include the opening cysteine and the closing phenylalanine or tryptophan. Each record gives: D gene, J gene, clone size, V gene, CDR3 protein, CDR3 DNA. A D gene is named only where the DNA matches it firmly. Some rows have no size entry. The others give once, few or many, or a class for an expanded clone.

.,TRBJ1-5,.,TRBV5-5,CASSFREDHQPQHF,TGTGCCAGCAGCTTTAGAGAAGACCATCAGCCCCAGCATTTT
.,TRBJ2-7,.,TRBV5-4,CASSPGGGQSSYEQYF,TGTGCCAGCAGCCCTGGGGGGGGACAGAGCTCCTACGAGCAGTACTTC
.,TRBJ2-7,.,TRBV28,CASRSTGKGSYEQYF,TGTGCCAGCAGATCTACAGGGAAAGGCTCCTACGAGCAGTACTTC
.,TRBJ1-4,.,TRBV6-5,CASSSWQANEKLFF,TGTGCCAGCAGTTCTTGGCAGGCTAATGAAAAACTGTTTTTT
TRBD1,TRBJ1-5,few,TRBV28,CASSLGQGNQPQHF,TGTGCCAGCAGTTTGGGACAGGGGAATCAGCCCCAGCATTTT
.,TRBJ2-7,.,TRBV14,CASSRSGAGEQYF,TGTGCCAGCAGCCGATCAGGGGCTGGCGAGCAGTACTTC
.,TRBJ2-7,.,TRBV19,CASSVSGDIMSYEQYF,TGTGCCAGTAGTGTTTCAGGGGATATAATGTCCTACGAGCAGTACTTC
.,TRBJ1-6,.,TRBV28,CASSPLAQGNSPLHF,TGTGCCAGCAGCCCCCTTGCGCAGGGTAATTCACCCCTCCACTTT
.,TRBJ2-3,.,TRBV19,CASKQFSSTDTQYF,TGTGCCAGTAAACAGTTCTCTAGCACAGATACGCAGTATTTT
.,TRBJ2-5,.,TRBV2,CASSEGGETQYF,TGTGCCAGCAGTGAAGGGGGGGAGACCCAGTACTTC
TRBD2,TRBJ2-2,.,TRBV18,CASSQTSGGTGELFF,TGTGCCAGCTCCCAGACTAGCGGAGGCACCGGGGAGCTGTTTTTT
TRBD1,TRBJ1-1,.,TRBV12-3/TRBV12-4,CASSSGTGDEAFF,TGTGCCAGCAGTTCTGGGACAGGGGATGAAGCTTTCTTT
.,TRBJ1-2,few,TRBV30,CAWNKGGPNYGYTF,TGTGCCTGGAATAAGGGGGGCCCTAACTATGGCTACACCTTC
.,TRBJ1-6,.,TRBV11-2,CASSLQNSYNSPLHF,TGTGCCAGCAGCCTCCAGAACTCCTATAATTCACCCCTCCACTTT
.,TRBJ1-3,few,TRBV7-2,CASSFGQGWSSGNTIYF,TGTGCCAGCAGCTTCGGGCAGGGGTGGAGCTCTGGAAACACCATATATTTT
.,TRBJ1-2,.,TRBV9,CASSVREHYGYTF,TGTGCCAGCAGCGTTAGGGAGCACTATGGCTACACCTTC
.,TRBJ2-1,.,TRBV6-7,CASGANEQFF,TGTGCCAGCGGGGCCAATGAGCAGTTCTTC
TRBD1,TRBJ2-3,once,TRBV10-3,CAISEGDRGADTQYF,TGTGCCATCAGTGAGGGGGACAGGGGGGCAGATACGCAGTATTTT
.,TRBJ2-1,few,TRBV5-8,CASSLFAGNSYNEQFF,TGTGCCAGCAGCTTGTTTGCAGGGAACTCCTACAATGAGCAGTTCTTC
TRBD2,TRBJ2-7,.,TRBV5-1,CASSLGLAVEQYF,TGCGCCAGCAGCTTGGGACTAGCGGTCGAGCAGTACTTC
.,TRBJ1-1,.,TRBV2,CASSEGSSGAQAFF,TGTGCCAGCAGTGAAGGAAGCTCGGGGGCTCAAGCTTTCTTT
TRBD2,TRBJ2-1,.,TRBV5-1,CASSQTSGVGVYNEQFF,TGCGCCAGCAGCCAGACTAGCGGGGTTGGGGTTTACAATGAGCAGTTCTTC
TRBD1,TRBJ2-1,.,TRBV30,CACTTGGGSYNEQFF,TGTGCCTGTACGACAGGGGGTGGGTCCTACAATGAGCAGTTCTTC
.,TRBJ2-5,.,TRBV5-1,CASSLEGQETQYF,TGCGCCAGCAGCTTGGAAGGGCAAGAGACCCAGTACTTC
.,TRBJ2-2,.,TRBV15,CATGNTGELFF,TGTGCCACCGGGAACACCGGGGAGCTGTTTTTT
.,TRBJ1-2,.,TRBV7-2,CASSLAPTALDGYTF,TGTGCCAGCAGCTTAGCCCCAACGGCCTTGGATGGCTACACCTTC
.,TRBJ2-3,once,TRBV7-9,CASSLEQNTDTQYF,TGTGCCAGCAGCTTAGAACAGAACACAGATACGCAGTATTTT
TRBD1,TRBJ1-6,.,TRBV5-1,CASRTGTGDNSPLHF,TGCGCCAGCAGAACCGGGACAGGGGATAATTCACCCCTCCACTTT
.,TRBJ2-1,.,TRBV7-2,CASSLESGYNNEQFF,TGTGCCAGCAGCTTAGAGTCAGGGTATAACAATGAGCAGTTCTTC
.,TRBJ2-3,.,TRBV13,CASSPRGGHTDTQYF,TGTGCCAGCAGCCCGCGGGGCGGACACACAGATACGCAGTATTTT
.,TRBJ2-7,.,TRBV27,CASSFQGTPYEQYF,TGTGCCAGCAGTTTTCAGGGGACCCCCTACGAGCAGTACTTC
TRBD1,TRBJ1-3,.,TRBV30,CAWSGDRGWNTIYF,TGTGCCTGGAGTGGGGACAGGGGTTGGAACACCATATATTTT
TRBD1,TRBJ1-5,.,TRBV20-1,CSASRGDRVGPQHF,TGCAGTGCTAGTAGGGGGGACAGAGTAGGGCCCCAGCATTTT
.,TRBJ1-1,.,TRBV19,CASSIAENTEAFF,TGTGCCAGTAGTATAGCAGAGAACACTGAAGCTTTCTTT